The source of this T cell receptor beta chain is a study of blood T cell repertoires in COVID-19. For the study at large: Both acute and convalescent COVID-19 samples were obtained from the United States, Italy and Spain. T cells, B-cell-depleted T cells, or PBMCs provided the cDNA or gDNA that served as material.

The CDR3 loop spans 19 amino acids. V was clipped by 4 bases and J by 0 bases, with 19 bases between them. Looked up from germline, CDR1 is SGHTA and CDR2 is FQGNSA. Original data processing: Amplifying reference gene primers gave estimates of nucleated cell counts. Profiled with immunoSEQ multiplex PCR; TCRdb holds only in-frame clones, not every one. V and J calls and clone size follow that table, whereas D and trimming were derived from the DNA. The data hold 120,000 to 150,000 clones, with about 88% observed a single time. The sequence was obtained from a human donor in a cohort sampled during active COVID-19. The chain uses TRBV7-2 and TRBJ1-6, with D possibly being TRBD1 (5 bases). Material for sequencing was peripheral blood. In nucleotides, the CDR3 is TGTGCCAGCAGCTCACCCCTCGACAGCCAGAGCTCCTATAATTCACCCCTCCACTTT. Translated, it gives CASSSPLDSQSSYNSPLHF.